The clone carrying this T cell receptor beta chain has just one count. Original processing methods: Reference gene primer amplification gave estimated nucleated cell counts. This table comes from immunoSEQ multiplex PCR, and its TCRdb copy is limited to in-frame clones, with some not included. Clone size and V and J calls were adopted from that table, with D and trimming inferred from the DNA. The repertoire includes approximately 200,000 clones, roughly 84% of them detected once, and 15% to 20% sits in the top ten. This sample is part of a study of blood T cell repertoires in COVID-19. At the level of the study: There were acute and convalescent COVID-19 samples, and they came from the United States, Italy and Spain. T cells, B-cell-depleted T cells, or PBMCs supplied cDNA or gDNA.

Trimming took 6 bases from V and 2 from J; bases not matched to a gene: 7. The CDR3 contains 15 residues. Looked up from germline, CDR1 is LGHDT and CDR2 is YNNKEL (reference sequence). Material: peripheral blood. The receptor was isolated from a person aged 70 to 80 with COVID-19, enrolled during active disease. This chain links TRBV3-1 (or the pseudogene TRBV3-2) with TRBJ1-5, with 7 bases identical to TRBD1. The CDR3 DNA is TGTGCCAGCAGTTCGACTCAGGGGGGCAATCAGCCCCAGCATTTT. Translating gives CASSSTQGGNQPQHF.